The rows below give T cell receptor beta chains drawn from one sample of a study of T cell responses to AZD1222 COVID-19 vaccine. Generated by immunoSEQ multiplex PCR, the TCRdb table keeps only in-frame clones and is missing some. The sample shows over 110,000 clones, around 94% of them seen only once. This specimen consisted of peripheral blood, obtained after recovery from COVID-19. The receptors here all came from an adult who had recovered from COVID-19. The CDR3 runs from the conserved cysteine through the conserved F or W. A D gene is named only where the DNA matches it firmly. Clone size is stated in some rows and not others, as once, few, many or a class when expanded.

J gene,V gene,clone size,D gene,CDR3 DNA,CDR3 protein
TRBJ2-7,TRBV28,NA,NA,TGTGCCAGCAGTTCCCTCACAGACTACGAGCAGTACTTC,CASSSLTDYEQYF
TRBJ2-1,TRBV28,NA,TRBD2,TGTGCCAGCAGTCTAGCGGGAGGGCCTTTAACTGAGCAGTTCTTC,CASSLAGGPLTEQFF
TRBJ2-1,TRBV19,NA,NA,TGTGCCAGTAGTCCAGCGATTTACAATGAGCAGTTCTTC,CASSPAIYNEQFF
TRBJ1-6,TRBV13,NA,NA,TGTGCCAGCAGCGAGGGCTGGGGGCCACCCCTCCACTTT,CASSEGWGPPLHF
TRBJ2-7,TRBV5-6,NA,TRBD2,TGTGCCAGCAGCTTGGGGAGCGGGAGGTCGTACGAGCAGTACTTC,CASSLGSGRSYEQYF
TRBJ2-3,TRBV15,NA,TRBD1,TGTGCCACCAGCAGAGATCTTCCCGGGACAGAGAGCACAGATACGCAGTATTTT,CATSRDLPGTESTDTQYF
TRBJ2-7,TRBV5-4,NA,TRBD1,TGTGCCAGCAGCCCCCAGGGGGCTAAAGGCTACGAGCAGTACTTC,CASSPQGAKGYEQYF
TRBJ2-3,TRBV2,NA,NA,TGTGCCAGCAGCTCGGCTAGGTCGGCAGATACGCAGTATTTT,CASSSARSADTQYF
TRBJ1-3,TRBV5-5,NA,TRBD1,TGTGCCAGCAGCTACCAGGGGGCTTTGAACACCATATATTTT,CASSYQGALNTIYF
TRBJ2-7,TRBV13,few,TRBD1,TGTGCCAGCAGCTCCCGCTTCGACAGGGATGGCGTCTACGAGCAGTACTTC,CASSSRFDRDGVYEQYF
TRBJ1-5,TRBV19,NA,NA,TGTGCCAGTAGTATAGCCAGGGCCCCGAATCAGCCCCAGCATTTT,CASSIARAPNQPQHF